This record concerns one T cell receptor beta chain sequence. Patients were excluded for autoimmune disease history or systemic immunosuppression. Drawing of blood for sampling happened at baseline, at cycle 4 day 1, and at cycle 7 day 1. CDR3 length: 14 residues. V was cut by 6 bases and J by 5 bases, with 17 bases left in between. Germline CDR1 is MNHEY and CDR2 is SMNVEV (reference sequence). This entry is derived from a study of OX40 agonist ivuxolimab in advanced cancers. The data were produced by immunoSEQ multiplex PCR, yet TCRdb's version contains in-frame clones alone and is incomplete. This sample has approximately 17,000 clones; almost 85% occur once, and the top ten carry around 70%.

The starting material was CD4+ or CD8+ T cells sorted from blood, obtained in a trial of the OX40 agonist ivuxolimab. This chain uses TRBV27 with TRBJ2-7; D not certain. The origin of this receptor is an adult with an advanced solid tumor such as melanoma, head and neck, liver or kidney cancer. CDR3 in amino acids: CASRPLSPFDEQYF. The CDR3 nucleotides are TGTGCCAGCAGGCCCCTCTCTCCCTTCGACGAGCAGTACTTC.